Presented here are 9 T cell receptor beta chains from one specimen sequenced in a study of shared clonotypes between healthy human individuals. Data came from immunoSEQ multiplex PCR; TCRdb stores just in-frame clones and leaves some out. The sample holds 2 million to 2.5 million clones, over 85% seen once. Source material: naive CD4+ T cells from PBMCs. Subset described: CD45RA+ positively selected. The receptors come from a man between 18 and 29 years old in good health. Some clones in this sample may be carry-over from other donors' samples.

The rearrangement links TRBV6-5 to TRBJ2-7, with 9 nucleotides matching TRBD1. CDR3 length: 11 residues. Germline V gives CDR1 MNHEY, CDR2 SVGAGI. J gave up 11 bases and V 5 bases, and 4 bases lay outside the gene matches. CDR3 nucleotide sequence: TGTGCCAGCAGTGCCCGGGACAGGGAGTACTTC. This codes for CASSARDREYF.

This clone was counted a few times. This rearrangement joins TRBV7-9 to TRBJ1-1; D is unresolved. The CDR3 totals 11 residues. Trimming stripped 8 bases from V and 1 base from J, with 5 bases between. CDR1 SEHNR and CDR2 FQNEAQ come from the germline V gene (reference sequence). CDR3 in DNA: TGTGCCAGCTATTCGAACACTGAAGCTTTCTTT. This encodes CASYSNTEAFF.

The chain uses TRBV6-6 and TRBJ1-2; 7 bases fit TRBD1. The germline V gene encodes CDR1 MNHNY and CDR2 SVGAGI (reference sequence). The CDR3 contains 15 residues. The V gene end was trimmed by 6 bases and the J gene end by 3 bases; junction bases not matched to a gene: 10. For the CDR3, the DNA is TGTGCCAGCAGCCTCGCGGGACAGACTGACTATGGCTACACCTTC. Protein sequence: CASSLAGQTDYGYTF.

Only one count was recorded for this clone. The chain employs TRBV5-1 and TRBJ2-4; TRBD2 agrees at 7 bases. Germline V gives CDR1 SGHRS, CDR2 YFSETQ. The CDR3 is 16 amino acids. J gave up 7 bases and V 4 bases, and 14 bases lay outside the gene matches. CDR3 sequence reads: CASSPGGGWQENIQYF. The CDR3 DNA sequence: TGCGCCAGCAGCCCCGGGGGAGGGTGGCAAGAGAACATTCAGTACTTC.

The chain links TRBV10-1 to TRBJ1-1, with 9 bases matching TRBD1. The CDR3 runs to 13 residues. V was pared by 6 bases and J by 3 bases, with 2 bases of the junction left unmatched. The germline V gene has CDR1 WNHNN and CDR2 SYGVQD (reference sequence). The CDR3 sequence: CASSRQGDTEAFF. Written as DNA, the CDR3 is TGCGCCAGCAGCCGACAGGGGGACACTGAAGCTTTCTTT.

The rearrangement joins TRBV28 to TRBJ1-1; the D gene is possibly TRBD1 (6 bases). The V end was cut by 6 bases, the J end by 1 base, with 15 bases between. The CDR3 consists of 15 residues. Germline V gene sequence: CDR1 MDHEN, CDR2 SYDVKM. CDR3 nucleotides: TGTGCCAGCAGCCTCGGGGGCGATGGGAACACTGAAGCTTTCTTT. Translation: CASSLGGDGNTEAFF. The variable domain in full, completed from reference TRBV28 and TRBJ1-1, reads DVKVTQSSRYLVKRTGEKVFLECVQDMDHENMFWYRQDPGLGLRLIYFSYDVKMKEKGDIPEGYSVSREKKERFSLILESASTNQTSMYLCASSLGGDGNTEAFFGQGTRLTVV.

This clone was picked up one time. This rearrangement joins TRBV5-1 to TRBJ1-2, with D hard to call. V was shortened by 0 bases and J by 3 bases, with 6 bases between the two germline ends. The V gene's germline CDR1 is SGHRS and CDR2 YFSETQ. The CDR3 has 13 amino acids. CDR3 coding DNA: TGCGCCAGCAGCTTGGAACCGTACTATGGCTACACCTTC. As protein: CASSLEPYYGYTF.

About this clone: The sample carries other DNA sequences with the same CDR3. The chain recombines TRBV5-1 with TRBJ2-7; unclear D gene. The CDR3 runs to 12 residues. V was cut by 4 bases and J by 6 bases, with 11 bases left in between. Germline-derived CDR1 and CDR2 are SGHRS and YFSETQ. As DNA, the CDR3 is TGCGCCAGCAGCCTAGGGTTGGGCGAGCAGTACTTC. This gives the protein CASSLGLGEQYF. The whole variable domain, filled in from reference TRBV5-1 and TRBJ2-7, reads KAGVTQTPRYLIKTRGQQVTLSCSPISGHRSVSWYQQTPGQGLQFLFEYFSETQRNKGNFPGRFSGRQFSNSRSEMNVSTLELGDSALYLCASSLGLGEQYFGPGTRLTVT.

V usage is TRBV4-1 and J usage is TRBJ1-4; 12 bases map to TRBD1. CDR3 length: 18 residues. J lost 3 bases, V lost 0 bases, and 5 bases had no gene match. Germline V gene lookup returns CDR1 MGHRA and CDR2 YSYEKL. DNA of the CDR3: TGCGCCAGCAGCCAAGATAAGGGGACAGGGGGCCCTAATGAAAAACTGTTTTTT. It yields the protein CASSQDKGTGGPNEKLFF.